This T cell receptor beta chain was sequenced during a study of blood T cell repertoires in COVID-19. Study-level background: Donors in the United States, Italy and Spain gave samples during acute or convalescent COVID-19.

Germline lookup yields CDR1 LNHDA and CDR2 SQIVND (reference sequence). With V trimmed by 7 bases and J by 3 bases, 7 bases remained unmatched. This CDR3 region has 15 residues. As originally analysed: Reference gene primers were amplified, and this amplification served to estimate nucleated cell counts. TCRdb's copy holds only in-frame clones and misses some; the assay was immunoSEQ multiplex PCR. V and J calls and clone size follow that table, whereas D and trimming were derived from the DNA. The profile shows more than 60,000 clones, about 87% of them singletons. This sequence originates from a man in his fifties or sixties with acute or convalescent COVID-19. The sample taken for sequencing was peripheral blood. This sequence joins TRBV19 and TRBJ2-2, with 8 bases that match TRBD2. The CDR3 bases are TGTGCCAGTACCACTTCGACTAGCGACACCGGGGAGCTGTTTTTT. Its translation is CASTTSTSDTGELFF.